This T cell receptor (beta chain) was retrieved from a study of T cells in Graves' hyperthyroidism and ophthalmopathy. For the diagnoses, clinical symptoms, serum thyroxine and TRAb, thyroid ultrasound and orbital computed tomography were used. This clonotype was observed many times. RNA transcripts gave rise to amplified TCR beta CDR3 regions. HTBI primers drove first-round RT-PCR of the TCR CDR3. MiXCR, applied by TCRdb to the multiplex PCR reads, yields one record per CDR3 protein. The table records hundreds of thousands of distinct CDR3 sequences, roughly 45% of them present only once. Deletions cut 1 base from V and 4 bases from J, with 11 bases between. The CDR3 is 14 residues long. The V gene's germline CDR1 is LNHDA and CDR2 SQIVND (reference sequence).

The sample taken for sequencing was peripheral blood or thyroid tissue (not recorded which). The clonotype comes from an adult man with Graves' disease, either hyperthyroidism or ophthalmopathy (not recorded which). V usage is TRBV19 and J usage is TRBJ2-7; D is unresolved. Here the CDR3 DNA reads TGTGCCAGTAGTATAGGTCCGAACCTGTACGAGCAGTACTTC. This encodes CASSIGPNLYEQYF.